This passage covers 25 T cell receptor beta chains from one sample sequenced in a study of cytomegalovirus exposure and HLA in healthy donors. The PCR used 60 Vbeta and 13 Jbeta primers. The data were produced by immunoSEQ multiplex PCR, yet TCRdb's version contains in-frame clones alone and is incomplete. This sample carries about 92,000 clones, over 55% of them seen once, and the ten largest clones take roughly 16%. The specimen sequenced was PBMCs. Receptors originate from a woman younger than 35 in good health and CMV-seropositive.

The chain uses TRBV6-1 and TRBJ2-7; possibly TRBD1 for D (5 bases). V lost 0 bases and J 5 bases, leaving 11 bases between the germline ends. CDR1 MNHNS and CDR2 SASEGT come from the germline V gene. The CDR3 totals 14 residues. CDR3 region: CASSEAGRADEQYF. DNA of the CDR3: TGTGCCAGCAGTGAAGCAGGCAGGGCGGACGAGCAGTACTTC.

This clone was counted a few times. V usage is TRBV15 and J usage is TRBJ2-3, with D unresolved. This CDR3 is 12 amino acids long. V lost 8 bases and J 1 base, leaving 7 bases between the germline ends. CDR1 is LNHNV, CDR2 YYDKDF, per germline (reference sequence). Here the CDR3 reads CATARGTDTQYF. As DNA, the CDR3 is TGTGCCACCGCGCGCGGCACAGATACGCAGTATTTT.

The chain is built from TRBV5-1 and TRBJ1-5; D gene unclear. The V end was cut by 1 base, the J end by 3 bases, with 14 bases between. Looked up from germline, CDR1 is SGHRS and CDR2 is YFSETQ. The CDR3 is made up of 16 amino acids. The chain's CDR3 is CASSLMPRNLNQPQHF. The CDR3 DNA reads TGCGCCAGCAGCTTGATGCCTAGGAACCTCAATCAGCCCCAGCATTTT. The whole variable domain, remainder taken from reference TRBV5-1 and TRBJ1-5, is KAGVTQTPRYLIKTRGQQVTLSCSPISGHRSVSWYQQTPGQGLQFLFEYFSETQRNKGNFPGRFSGRQFSNSRSEMNVSTLELGDSALYLCASSLMPRNLNQPQHFGDGTRLSIL.

The V call is TRBV7-2, the J call TRBJ2-3; D is unclear. The CDR3 extends over 13 amino acids. Looked up from germline, CDR1 is SGHTA and CDR2 is FQGNSA. Trimming took 2 bases from V and 2 from J, leaving 5 bases between them. CDR3 amino acids: CASSLQHTDTQYF. In DNA, the CDR3 is TGTGCCAGCAGCTTACAACACACAGATACGCAGTATTTT.

The CDR3 DNA reads as TGTGCCAGCAGCTACTGGATGTCCAGGGCCAATCAGCCCCAGCATTTT. It yields the protein CASSYWMSRANQPQHF. This chain links TRBV5-5 with TRBJ1-5; D may be TRBD1 (5 bases). This CDR3 region has 16 residues. Germline lookup yields CDR1 SGHKS and CDR2 YYEKEE (reference sequence). The germline V and J ends were trimmed by 3 bases and 3 bases, with 16 bases remaining between them.

The chain couples TRBV11-1 to TRBJ2-7, with 12 bases lining up with TRBD2. The junction had 6 bases not matched to a gene; V was cut back by 9 bases and J by 0 bases. Germline CDR1 is SGHAT and CDR2 is FQDESV (reference sequence). The CDR3 contains 15 residues. CDR3 sequence reads: CASKRTSGDSYEQYF. The CDR3 nucleotides are TGTGCCAGTAAAAGGACTAGCGGGGACTCCTACGAGCAGTACTTC. The variable domain in full, completed from reference TRBV11-1 and TRBJ2-7, reads EAEVAQSPRYKITEKSQAVAFWCDPISGHATLYWYRQILGQGPELLVQFQDESVVDDSQLPKDRFSAERLKGVDSTLKIQPAELGDSAMYLCASKRTSGDSYEQYFGPGTRLTVT.

The genes are TRBV27 and TRBJ2-2, with 7 positions matching TRBD1. The CDR3 runs to 18 residues. V gave up 5 bases and J gave up 0 bases; unmatched junction bases: 12. Germline-derived CDR1 and CDR2 are MNHEY and SMNVEV (reference sequence). CDR3 DNA: TGTGCCAGCAGTCCCTCAGACAGGGTTGTCGCGAACACCGGGGAGCTGTTTTTT. It yields the protein CASSPSDRVVANTGELFF.

This clone was detected once. This chain links TRBV5-1 with TRBJ1-1; D is ambiguous. Trimming cost V 2 bases and J 7 bases, with 6 bases left between them. This CDR3 is built from 11 residues. CDR1 is SGHRS and CDR2 is YFSETQ in the germline V gene. The DNA of the CDR3 is TGCGCCAGCAGCTTAAACGGTGAAGCTTTCTTT. Protein sequence: CASSLNGEAFF.

The V call is TRBV2, the J call TRBJ1-2; D is undetermined. Germline V gene data show CDR1 as SNHLY and CDR2 as FYNNEI. The V and J ends lost 8 bases and 5 bases respectively, with 18 bases between them. The CDR3 loop spans 14 amino acids. The CDR3 reads CASLEVAVSYGYTF. CDR3 coding DNA: TGTGCCAGCCTTGAGGTCGCAGTATCTTATGGCTACACCTTC.

This CDR3 is CASSQDPGGAEQYF. The CDR3 DNA sequence: TGTGCCAGCAGCCAAGACCCAGGGGGCGCCGAGCAGTACTTC. The chain has TRBV14 and TRBJ2-7; 8 bases fit TRBD1. The germline V gene has CDR1 SGHDN and CDR2 FVKESK. The CDR3 is 14 residues long. V trimming: 0 bases; J trimming: 6 bases; junction bases outside the gene matches: 4.

The chain is built from TRBV27 and TRBJ2-2; D is unresolved. The germline V and J ends were trimmed by 5 bases and 5 bases, with 6 bases remaining between them. This CDR3 comprises 12 residues. The germline V gene encodes CDR1 MNHEY and CDR2 SMNVEV (reference sequence). CDR3 in amino acids: CASSLQTGELFF. The CDR3 region has the DNA TGTGCCAGCAGTCTCCAGACCGGGGAGCTGTTTTTT.

The chain recombines TRBV5-6 with TRBJ2-7; 12 bases are shared with TRBD2. The trim removed 5 bases at V and 6 bases at J, leaving 9 bases unmatched. In germline, CDR1 is SGHDT, CDR2 YYEEEE. This CDR3 spans 15 amino acids. In DNA, the CDR3 is TGTGCCAGCAGTATGACTAGCGGGAGATGGGGCGAGCAGTACTTC. Protein sequence: CASSMTSGRWGEQYF.

This clone was seen more than once but under ten times. The chain employs TRBV2 and TRBJ1-2; 7 positions match TRBD1. The CDR3 consists of 15 residues. Germline CDR1 SNHLY, CDR2 FYNNEI. V was pared by 6 bases and J by 4 bases, with 11 bases of the junction left unmatched. Written as DNA, the CDR3 is TGTGCCAGCAGCCAAGGACAGGCCGTCCCCTATGGCTACACCTTC. Residues: CASSQGQAVPYGYTF. The whole variable domain, filled in from reference TRBV2 and TRBJ1-2, reads EPEVTQTPSHQVTQMGQEVILRCVPISNHLYFYWYRQILGQKVEFLVSFYNNEISEKSEIFDDQFSVERPDGSNFTLKIRSTKLEDSAMYFCASSQGQAVPYGYTFGSGTRLTVV.

This chain links TRBV2 with TRBJ1-5; tentative D call: TRBD1 (6 bases). Trimming removed 7 bases from V and 1 base from J, with 20 bases in between. CDR1 is SNHLY and CDR2 is FYNNEI in the germline V gene. The CDR3 runs to 17 residues. The DNA for the CDR3 is TGTGCCAGCAAAGGCCCGCAGGGGAGGGGAAGCAATCAGCCCCAGCATTTT. Translation gives CASKGPQGRGSNQPQHF.

This chain connects TRBV2 to TRBJ1-5; no firm D call. Between the trimmed V and J ends, which lost 8 bases and 5 bases, there was a span of 7 bases. Germline V lookup: CDR1 SNHLY, CDR2 FYNNEI. The CDR3 is made up of 11 amino acids. In DNA, the CDR3 is TGTGCCAGCGGGGAGGATCAGCCCCAGCATTTT. Protein: CASGEDQPQHF.

The chain combines TRBV14 with TRBJ1-2; D is unclear. CDR1 is SGHDN and CDR2 is FVKESK in the germline V gene. The CDR3 has 13 residues. The ends were cut back, 0 bases at V and 5 bases at J, with 7 bases in the middle. This CDR3 is CASSQELTYGYTF. Here the CDR3 DNA reads TGTGCCAGCAGCCAAGAGCTCACTTATGGCTACACCTTC.

The genes are TRBV7-2 and TRBJ2-1; no clear D gene. Germline assignment: CDR1 SGHTA and CDR2 FQGNSA. The CDR3 length is 12 residues. The ends were cut back, 0 bases at V and 6 bases at J, with 3 bases in the middle. The DNA for the CDR3 is TGTGCCAGCAGCTTAGCGGCCAATGAGCAGTTCTTC. Translation: CASSLAANEQFF.

V gene TRBV5-6 combines with J gene TRBJ1-2; 8 nucleotides agree with TRBD1. Germline V gene lookup returns CDR1 SGHDT and CDR2 YYEEEE. This CDR3 spans 15 amino acids. Trimming at V came to 0 bases and at J to 7 bases, leaving 8 bases not matched to a gene. The CDR3 reads CASSLAGRGPIGYTF. The CDR3 DNA reads TGTGCCAGCAGCTTGGCGGGCAGGGGGCCTATTGGCTACACCTTC.

Only a few counts were recorded for this clone. V is TRBV4-3 and J is TRBJ1-5; 9 nucleotides match TRBD1. Germline CDR1 LGHNA, CDR2 YSLEER. The CDR3 consists of 16 residues. Trimming removed 0 bases from V and 6 bases from J; junction bases left unmatched: 6. Here the CDR3 DNA reads TGCGCCAGCAGCCAAGATCTTACAGGGGGCGGTCAGCCCCAGCATTTT. This gives the protein CASSQDLTGGGQPQHF.

In its sample, this clone was seen a few times. CDR3 DNA: TGTGCCAGCAGCCGTCGGGACAGGGTTTACGAGCAGTACTTC. Its translation: CASSRRDRVYEQYF. The chain carries TRBV28 and TRBJ2-7; TRBD1 matches 9 bases. Germline CDR1 reads MDHEN; CDR2 reads SYDVKM. The CDR3 consists of 14 residues. The trim removed 6 bases at V and 4 bases at J, leaving 7 bases unmatched.

The genes are TRBV5-6 and TRBJ2-3; maybe TRBD2 (5 bases). Looked up from germline, CDR1 is SGHDT and CDR2 is YYEEEE. The CDR3 length is 16 residues. Trimming took 0 bases from V and 1 from J, leaving 12 bases between them. CDR3 in amino acids: CASSLVSWGGTDTQYF. The CDR3 nucleotides are TGTGCCAGCAGCTTGGTTAGCTGGGGAGGCACAGATACGCAGTATTTT.

In DNA, the CDR3 is TGTGCCAGCAGTTCACGACAGTCTGAAGCTTTCTTT. Its translation: CASSSRQSEAFF. This rearrangement joins TRBV6-6 to TRBJ1-1, with D maybe TRBD1 (5 bases). This CDR3 contains 12 residues. With 4 bases removed from V and 6 bases from J, the gap between germline ends came to 9 bases. The germline gives CDR1 MNHNY, CDR2 SVGAGI (reference sequence).

V and J are TRBV5-1 and TRBJ2-7; 10 bases fit TRBD2. Trimming at V came to 4 bases and at J to 4 bases, leaving 11 bases not matched to a gene. The CDR3 contains 16 residues. The germline gives CDR1 SGHRS, CDR2 YFSETQ. The CDR3 DNA sequence: TGCGCCAGCAGCACTTCCCCAGCGGGAGGGCCTTACGAGCAGTACTTC. This sequence encodes CASSTSPAGGPYEQYF.

The J gene is TRBJ1-4, the V gene TRBV19, with 8 bases fitting TRBD1. The CDR3 has 15 amino acids. CDR1 LNHDA and CDR2 SQIVND come from the germline V gene (reference sequence). V lost 5 bases to trimming and J lost 7 bases; unmatched junction nucleotides: 9. The CDR3 reads CASSPSGGRSEKLFF. CDR3 bases: TGTGCCAGTAGTCCATCAGGGGGCCGGAGTGAAAAACTGTTTTTT.

About this clone itself: Because it lacks the conserved phenylalanine or tryptophan at the end, this CDR3 is likely a read error. The chain is built from TRBV2 and TRBJ2-7, with D possibly TRBD1 on 6 matching bases. V was cut by 6 bases and J by 5 bases, with 17 bases left in between. The germline V gene encodes CDR1 SNHLY and CDR2 FYNNEI. The CDR3 totals 14 residues. CDR3: CASRGPGQLDEQYL. CDR3 DNA sequence: TGTGCCAGCAGGGGTCCCGGACAGTTAGACGAGCAGTACCTC.